This entry lists 32 T cell receptor beta chains sequenced from one sample in a study of T cells in localized non-small cell lung cancer (dated by TCRdb to about 2020). Library method: the immunoSEQ multiplex PCR assay. The source is immuneACCESS, and TCRdb retained only in-frame sequences with V and J called. Part of the clones is not carried over; for the studies checked, unresolved V genes explain less than half of this, and the remainder is unexplained. This sample is represented by some 25,000 clones; 88% of them were singletons. The top ten clonotypes cover roughly 9.5% of the sample. Sequencing was performed on peripheral blood mononuclear cells, taken before any cancer treatment. These receptors all stem from a woman between 35 and 70 years old with stage III lung adenocarcinoma.

Only one count was recorded for this clone. The CDR3 DNA reads as TGTGCCAGTAGCCCCCCTGGCTCTGGGGCCAACGTCCTGACTTTC. This sequence encodes CASSPPGSGANVLTF. The chain combines TRBV19 with TRBJ2-6; the D is unclear. There are 15 residues in the CDR3. V lost 6 bases and J lost 0, with 9 bases in between. Germline loops: CDR1 LNHDA, CDR2 SQIVND (reference sequence).

This clone was found a few times. This rearrangement joins TRBV29-1 to TRBJ2-3; 7 nucleotides align to TRBD1. V dropped 3 bases and J dropped 5; count of bases not matched to a gene: 8. The CDR3 totals 14 residues. Germline values: CDR1 SQVTM, CDR2 ANQGSEA. DNA of the CDR3: TGCAGCGTTGAGCCCGGACAGGTCGAAGATACGCAGTATTTT. As protein: CSVEPGQVEDTQYF.

This sequence joins TRBV5-1 and TRBJ2-1; 7 bases fit TRBD2. Germline assignment: CDR1 SGHRS and CDR2 YFSETQ. There are 17 residues in the CDR3. The V gene end was trimmed by 0 bases and the J gene end by 3 bases; junction bases not matched to a gene: 9. The CDR3 protein is CASSLARTAGNYNEQFF. The CDR3 DNA follows: TGCGCCAGCAGCTTGGCCCGCACAGCGGGGAACTACAATGAGCAGTTCTTC.

This chain connects TRBV7-9 to TRBJ1-4; D not certain. With 1 base removed from V and 4 bases from J, the gap between germline ends came to 10 bases. The CDR3 consists of 15 residues. Germline CDR1 and CDR2: SEHNR and FQNEAQ (reference sequence). CDR3 amino acids: CASSLGGQINEKLFF. Here the CDR3 DNA reads TGTGCCAGCAGCTTAGGTGGCCAGATTAATGAAAAACTGTTTTTT.

V and J are TRBV27 and TRBJ2-7; TRBD1 agrees at 7 bases. This CDR3 is built from 15 residues. V was pared by 4 bases and J by 2 bases, with 8 bases of the junction left unmatched. The germline gives CDR1 MNHEY, CDR2 SMNVEV (reference sequence). CDR3 sequence (DNA): TGTGCCAGCAGTTGGACAGGAACGGACCCCTACGAGCAGTACTTC. Its translation is CASSWTGTDPYEQYF.

The genes are TRBV10-3 and TRBJ2-5, with D possibly matching TRBD2 (6 bases). V was shortened by 8 bases and J by 5 bases, with 18 bases between the two germline ends. Germline CDR1 and CDR2: ENHRY and SYGVKD. This CDR3 region has 14 residues. The DNA of the CDR3 is TGTGCCATCTCAGGAGCCCATGCGGGGGAGACCCAGTACTTC. This encodes CAISGAHAGETQYF.

This chain connects TRBV6-4 to TRBJ2-3, with 11 positions matching TRBD1. Per the germline V gene, CDR1 is MRHNA and CDR2 is SNTAGT. Trimming took 3 bases from V and 4 from J; bases not matched to a gene: 0. The CDR3 totals 14 residues. The CDR3 region has the DNA TGTGCCAGCAGTGAGGGACAGGGGGCAGATACGCAGTATTTT. It codes for CASSEGQGADTQYF.

V and J are TRBV28 and TRBJ1-1; no clear D gene. The V end was cut by 6 bases, the J end by 13 bases, with 18 bases between. Germline V CDR1 and CDR2: MDHEN, SYDVKM. The CDR3 extends over 12 amino acids. The CDR3 coding sequence is TGTGCCAGCAGGGAGCGGGCGGACGGTGATTTCTTT. It codes for CASRERADGDFF.

This chain joins TRBV9 and TRBJ1-3; D is unresolved. Trimming removed 0 bases from V and 2 bases from J, with 6 bases in between. Looked up from germline, CDR1 is SGDLS and CDR2 is YYNGEE. The CDR3 spans 14 residues. CDR3 in amino acids: CASSVEGPGNTIYF. CDR3 DNA: TGTGCCAGCAGCGTAGAAGGCCCTGGAAACACCATATATTTT.

The J gene is TRBJ2-7, the V gene TRBV4-1, with D possibly matching TRBD1 (5 bases). The germline V gene encodes CDR1 MGHRA and CDR2 YSYEKL. The ends were cut back, 0 bases at V and 2 bases at J, with 11 bases in the middle. CDR3 size: 15 residues. Written as DNA, the CDR3 is TGCGCCAGCAGCCAAGATAGGCAGGGCCCCTACGAGCAGTACTTC. Protein product: CASSQDRQGPYEQYF.

The chain has TRBV6-1 and TRBJ2-7, with TRBD2 matching 8 bases. There are 16 residues in the CDR3. Germline loops: CDR1 MNHNS, CDR2 SASEGT. V lost 0 bases and J lost 6; bases outside the gene matches: 10. The CDR3 region has the DNA TGTGCCAGCAGTGAAGCGTCGGGGACTAGAGGACTCGAGCAGTACTTC. It translates to CASSEASGTRGLEQYF.

In DNA, the CDR3 is TGCGCCAGCAGCCAAGCCGGGACCCGGTCAGATACGCAGTATTTT. Translated: CASSQAGTRSDTQYF. This chain uses TRBV4-1 with TRBJ2-3; either TRBD1 or TRBD2 may fit D (5 bases each). V was shortened by 1 base and J by 4 bases, with 12 bases between the two germline ends. The CDR3 length is 15 residues. Germline CDR1 and CDR2: MGHRA and YSYEKL.

This clone was recorded once. The V and J genes are TRBV30 and TRBJ2-5; 15 nucleotides align to TRBD2. The CDR3 spans 16 residues. V was pared by 3 bases and J by 2 bases, with 4 bases of the junction left unmatched. Germline values: CDR1 GTSNPN, CDR2 SVGIG (reference sequence). The CDR3 coding sequence is TGTGCCTGGAGGCCCGGACTAGCGGGGGGGCAAGAGACCCAGTACTTC. The encoded protein is CAWRPGLAGGQETQYF.

The rearrangement joins TRBV4-1 to TRBJ2-2; 10 positions match TRBD2. Germline CDR1 and CDR2: MGHRA and YSYEKL. V trimming: 4 bases; J trimming: 7 bases; junction bases outside the gene matches: 12. The CDR3 sequence is 17 residues long. CDR3 amino acids: CASSRELAGVIFGELFF. CDR3 bases: TGCGCCAGCAGCCGGGAGCTAGCGGGAGTAATCTTCGGGGAGCTGTTTTTT.

The chain links TRBV29-1 to TRBJ2-1, with TRBD2 identical over 10 bases. CDR1 and CDR2 (germline): SQVTM, ANQGSEA. The CDR3 loop spans 14 amino acids. J gave up 3 bases and V 6 bases, and 5 bases lay outside the gene matches. As DNA, the CDR3 is TGCAGCGTCACCAGCGGGAGGGGCTACAATGAGCAGTTCTTC. This encodes CSVTSGRGYNEQFF.

The table lists this clone with a few counts. The V and J genes are TRBV6-1 and TRBJ1-2; 7 bases map to TRBD1. The germline gives CDR1 MNHNS, CDR2 SASEGT. Unmatched junction bases numbered 4, after V lost 7 bases and J lost 2 bases. The CDR3 loop spans 13 amino acids. Written as DNA, the CDR3 is TGTGCCAGCACTGAGGGACAGAACTATGGCTACACCTTC. Its translation: CASTEGQNYGYTF.

The chain recombines TRBV9 with TRBJ2-2; possibly TRBD2 for D (6 bases). Trimming took off 4 bases at V and 7 bases at J, with 20 bases between the two ends. This CDR3 region has 16 residues. Germline loops: CDR1 SGDLS, CDR2 YYNGEE. Here the CDR3 reads CASSPYLGGEGGELFF. DNA for the CDR3: TGTGCCAGCAGCCCCTATTTGGGGGGTGAGGGCGGGGAGCTGTTTTTT.

The genes are TRBV5-1 and TRBJ2-7, with D possibly TRBD1 on 6 matching bases. V dropped 3 bases and J dropped 1 base, with 11 bases sitting between them. Germline V CDR1 and CDR2: SGHRS, YFSETQ. This CDR3 comprises 14 residues. This CDR3 reads CASSSRDKSYEQYF. CDR3 DNA: TGCGCCAGCAGCTCACGGGACAAATCCTACGAGCAGTACTTC.

The genes are TRBV10-3 and TRBJ2-2; tentative D call: TRBD2 (5 bases). V lost 10 bases and J lost 2, with 8 bases in between. This CDR3 is 12 amino acids long. Looked up from germline, CDR1 is ENHRY and CDR2 is SYGVKD. This CDR3 reads CATSGNTGELFF. For the CDR3, the DNA is TGTGCCACGAGCGGTAACACCGGGGAGCTGTTTTTT.

The chain combines TRBV19 with TRBJ1-4; maybe TRBD1 (6 bases). The CDR3 spans 12 residues. Germline V CDR1 and CDR2: LNHDA, SQIVND (reference sequence). Trimming pared 10 bases from V and 7 bases from J, leaving 13 bases between. This chain's CDR3 is CATGGDTEKLFF. The CDR3 DNA reads as TGTGCCACCGGGGGGGACACTGAAAAACTGTTTTTT.

The V and J genes are TRBV6-5 and TRBJ2-7; D may match TRBD1 or TRBD2 (5 bases each). CDR3 length: 14 residues. Germline V lookup: CDR1 MNHEY, CDR2 SVGAGI. The V and J ends lost 4 bases and 2 bases respectively, with 12 bases between them. DNA for the CDR3: TGTGCCAGCAGTTCGGGACGCCTCCCCTACGAGCAGTACTTC. It yields the protein CASSSGRLPYEQYF.

This chain connects TRBV7-9 to TRBJ2-2; 12 bases are shared with TRBD2. V shed 1 base and J 5 bases; nucleotides not matched to a gene: 11. The CDR3 is 19 residues long. From germline, CDR1 is SEHNR and CDR2 FQNEAQ (reference sequence). CDR3 sequence: CASSLGPELGLAGTGELFF. The CDR3 DNA reads as TGTGCCAGCAGCTTAGGTCCCGAACTAGGACTAGCGGGGACCGGGGAGCTGTTTTTT.

V and J are TRBV27 and TRBJ2-7, with a tentative D call TRBD2 (6 bases). CDR3 size: 17 residues. Germline V gene data show CDR1 as MNHEY and CDR2 as SMNVEV (reference sequence). Trimming left V 3 bases short and J 7 bases short, with 25 bases between. The CDR3 coding sequence is TGTGCCAGCAGTTTTGGTGTGCCGGGACTGGGAGGAAAGGAGCAGTACTTC. Translating gives CASSFGVPGLGGKEQYF.

The chain uses TRBV15 and TRBJ1-1, with D unresolved. CDR1 is LNHNV and CDR2 is YYDKDF in the germline V gene (reference sequence). Trimming removed 6 bases at V and 4 bases at J, with 15 bases between. There are 14 residues in the CDR3. CDR3 DNA: TGTGCCACCAGGCTCGGGCAGGCTGCCACTGAAGCTTTCTTT. Encoded protein: CATRLGQAATEAFF. The full variable domain, completed using reference TRBV15 and TRBJ1-1, is DAMVIQNPRYQVTQFGKPVTLSCSQTLNHNVMYWYQQKSSQAPKLLFHYYDKDFNNEADTPDNFQSRRPNTSFCFLDIRSPGLGDTAMYLCATRLGQAATEAFFGQGTRLTVV.

The J gene is TRBJ1-2, the V gene TRBV29-1, with D possibly TRBD1 on 5 matching bases. Germline CDR1 SQVTM, CDR2 ANQGSEA. This CDR3 has 12 residues. V lost 5 bases and J 7 bases, leaving 14 bases between the germline ends. The CDR3, as DNA: TGCAGCGTTTCACAGGCCGAGGGTGGCTACACCTTC. This codes for CSVSQAEGGYTF.

V gene TRBV7-2 combines with J gene TRBJ2-1, with D possibly being TRBD2 (7 bases). This CDR3 comprises 15 residues. Germline V lookup: CDR1 SGHTA, CDR2 FQGNSA. Trimming pared 5 bases from V and 1 base from J, leaving 12 bases between. The CDR3 here is CASSPGGRSYNEQFF. CDR3 DNA sequence: TGTGCCAGCAGCCCCGGGGGGCGATCCTACAATGAGCAGTTCTTC.

This chain links TRBV18 with TRBJ2-7, with TRBD1 identical over 8 bases. V was pared by 2 bases and J by 3 bases, with 12 bases of the junction left unmatched. This CDR3 spans 17 amino acids. The V gene's germline CDR1 is KGHSH and CDR2 LQKENI. CDR3 region: CASSPGVAAGGIYEQYF. The CDR3 coding sequence is TGTGCCAGCTCACCAGGGGTTGCTGCAGGGGGCATCTACGAGCAGTACTTC. Variable domain in full (rest from reference TRBV18 and TRBJ2-7): NAGVMQNPRHLVRRRGQEARLRCSPMKGHSHVYWYRQLPEEGLKFMVYLQKENIIDESGMPKERFSAEFPKEGPSILRIQQVVRGDSAAYFCASSPGVAAGGIYEQYFGPGTRLTVT.

This chain uses TRBV11-2 with TRBJ1-2; the D is unclear. Germline CDR1 and CDR2: SGHAT and FQNNGV. This CDR3 is 14 amino acids long. The V end lost 5 bases, the J end lost 1 base, and 11 bases lay between the germline ends. CDR3 loop: CASSGRTVNYGYTF. As DNA, the CDR3 is TGTGCCAGCAGCGGACGGACGGTTAACTATGGCTACACCTTC.

The genes are TRBV7-6 and TRBJ2-5, with 8 bases fitting TRBD1. The CDR3 runs to 15 residues. Germline V gene sequence: CDR1 SGHVS, CDR2 FNYEAQ. The V segment lost 5 bases and the J segment 0 bases; nucleotides outside the gene matches: 5. CDR3 nucleotide sequence: TGTGCCAGCAGCCCAGGGACAGGCTACCAAGAGACCCAGTACTTC. This sequence encodes CASSPGTGYQETQYF. The full variable domain, rest sourced from reference TRBV7-6 and TRBJ2-5, is GAGVSQSPRYKVTKRGQDVALRCDPISGHVSLYWYRQALGQGPEFLTYFNYEAQQDKSGLPNDRFSAERPEGSISTLTIQRTEQRDSAMYRCASSPGTGYQETQYFGPGTRLLVL.

The chain's CDR3 is CASSHSTYEQYF. The DNA of the CDR3 is TGTGCCAGCAGCCATAGCACATACGAGCAGTACTTC. The chain is built from TRBV13 and TRBJ2-7, with unresolved D. Trimming removed 5 bases from V and 4 bases from J, with 9 bases in between. Germline loops: CDR1 PRHDT, CDR2 FYEKMQ (reference sequence). The CDR3 has 12 residues.

This clone was detected once. V usage is TRBV11-2 and J usage is TRBJ2-3; 7 bases line up with TRBD2. Germline CDR1 and CDR2: SGHAT and FQNNGV. Unmatched junction bases numbered 11, after V lost 3 bases and J lost 2 bases. The CDR3 loop spans 17 amino acids. The CDR3 sequence is CASSFSVRGRATDTQYF. The CDR3 DNA reads TGTGCCAGCAGCTTCTCTGTACGTGGGAGGGCCACAGATACGCAGTATTTT. Full variable domain (outside the CDR3, taken from reference TRBV11-2 and TRBJ2-3): EAGVAQSPRYKIIEKRQSVAFWCNPISGHATLYWYQQILGQGPKLLIQFQNNGVVDDSQLPKDRFSAERLKGVDSTLKIQPAKLEDSAVYLCASSFSVRGRATDTQYFGPGTRLTVL.

V and J are TRBV5-5 and TRBJ2-3, with D unclear. The germline V gene encodes CDR1 SGHKS and CDR2 YYEKEE (reference sequence). The V end was cut by 2 bases, the J end by 2 bases, with 12 bases between. The CDR3 covers 15 residues. The CDR3, as DNA: TGTGCCAGCAGCTTCGCAGATTACACCACAGATACGCAGTATTTT. This codes for CASSFADYTTDTQYF.